Listed below are T cell receptor beta chains from one sample, sequenced in a study of T cell responses to AZD1222 COVID-19 vaccine. This table comes from immunoSEQ multiplex PCR, and its TCRdb copy is limited to in-frame clones, with some not included. The sample holds 130,000 or so clones, approximately 90% seen once. The sample here was peripheral blood, taken 28 days after the second AZD1222 dose. These TCRs come from an adult who received the AZD1222 COVID-19 vaccine. The CDR3 runs from the conserved cysteine through the conserved F or W. A D gene is named only where the DNA matches it firmly. For some rows the clone size is stated as once, few or many, or as a class when expanded; others skip it.

V gene	D gene	J gene	clone size	CDR3 DNA	CDR3 protein
TRBV11-1	.	TRBJ2-5	once	TGTGCCAGCAGCCACCGGGACCGCGAGACCCAGTACTTC	CASSHRDRETQYF
TRBV19	.	TRBJ1-5	.	TGTGCCAGTAGTGCCCCCCGGGGCAGGGGCAATCAGCCCCAGCATTTT	CASSAPRGRGNQPQHF
TRBV30	.	TRBJ2-1	.	TGTGCCTGCCGGGACGGGGGCTCCTACAATGAGCAGTTCTTC	CACRDGGSYNEQFF
TRBV6-4	.	TRBJ2-1	.	TGTGCCAGCAGTGACGCCGGCGGGACCTACAATGAGCAGTTCTTC	CASSDAGGTYNEQFF
TRBV7-3	TRBD1	TRBJ1-2	.	TGTGCCAGCAGCTTGGACTCAGGGGGATCAGGCTACACCTTC	CASSLDSGGSGYTF
TRBV16	.	TRBJ2-7	.	TGTGCCAGCAGCTTACAGGGCTCCAACGAGCAGTACTTC	CASSLQGSNEQYF
TRBV7-9	.	TRBJ1-1	once	TGTGCCAGCAGCTTAGCGGGAGGGGGGAACACTGAAGCTTTCTTT	CASSLAGGGNTEAFF
TRBV6-1	TRBD1	TRBJ1-5	.	TGTGCCAGCAGTGTTTTCGGGACAGGGCCCAATCAGCCCCAGCATTTT	CASSVFGTGPNQPQHF
TRBV7-9	TRBD1	TRBJ1-6	.	TGTGCCAGCAGCTCCCGGGACAGTGATAATTCACCCCTCCACTTT	CASSSRDSDNSPLHF
TRBV7-2	.	TRBJ2-3	.	TGTGCCAGCAGCTTACCCCTGACGGGCACAGATACGCAGTATTTT	CASSLPLTGTDTQYF